This passage covers 32 T cell receptor beta chains from one sample sequenced in a study of read filtering for tumor transcriptome and immune sequencing. The library was built from roughly 400 ng RNA with molecular barcoded adaptors for alpha/delta and beta/gamma chains. TCRdb passed the reads through MiXCR, listing each CDR3 protein once. The data contain 100,000 to 150,000 distinct CDR3 sequences, 10% to 15% of them seen just once; the ten biggest clones take up approximately 9.9%. The material sequenced was a population of CD138-negative cells sorted from bone marrow. The receptors originated from a donor at least 40 years old with multiple myeloma.

This clonotype was seen repeatedly, ten times or more. V gene TRBV30 combines with J gene TRBJ1-5, with D unresolved. The CDR3 has 16 amino acids. Germline CDR1 reads GTSNPN; CDR2 reads SVGIG (reference sequence). Trimming took off 0 bases at V and 0 bases at J, with 12 bases between the two ends. DNA for the CDR3: TGTGCCTGGAGTGTACGTGCACAGTATAGCAATCAGCCCCAGCATTTT. Encoded protein: CAWSVRAQYSNQPQHF. Complete variable domain (other parts from reference TRBV30 and TRBJ1-5): SQTIHQWPATLVQPVGSPLSLECTVEGTSNPNLYWYRQAAGRGLQLLFYSVGIGQISSEVPQNLSASRPQDRQFILSSKKLLLSDSGFYLCAWSVRAQYSNQPQHFGDGTRLSIL.

In this sample, this clonotype turned up many times. The genes are TRBV9 and TRBJ2-5; 8 bases map to TRBD1. V dropped 0 bases and J dropped 4; count of bases not matched to a gene: 2. The CDR3 is 14 residues long. CDR1 SGDLS and CDR2 YYNGEE come from the germline V gene. In nucleotides, the CDR3 is TGTGCCAGCAGCGTAGCAGGGACAGGAGAGACCCAGTACTTC. Translated, it gives CASSVAGTGETQYF.

This clonotype was detected many times. The J gene is TRBJ2-3, the V gene TRBV7-9; D gene unclear. Trimming took off 9 bases at V and 4 bases at J, with 11 bases between the two ends. Germline CDR1 is SEHNR and CDR2 is FQNEAQ (reference sequence). This CDR3 contains 12 residues. The CDR3 region is CASFRAADTQYF. In DNA form, the CDR3 reads TGTGCCAGTTTTCGGGCGGCAGATACGCAGTATTTT.

This clonotype appeared many times. The J gene is TRBJ2-5, the V gene TRBV12-3 or TRBV12-4; D unresolved. V lost 5 bases to trimming and J lost 7 bases, with 17 bases between them. This CDR3 is 14 amino acids long. The CDR3 spells CASSPPVVSATQYF. As DNA, the CDR3 is TGTGCCAGCAGTCCACCCGTGGTTTCAGCGACCCAGTACTTC.

A word on this clonotype: Being one base from a much bigger clone, this may be a read error. This chain uses TRBV2 with TRBJ2-6; D may be TRBD1 or TRBD2 (5 bases each). The germline V and J ends were trimmed by 4 bases and 2 bases, with 9 bases remaining between them. Germline-derived CDR1 and CDR2 are SNHLY and FYNNEI. This CDR3 is 15 amino acids long. The CDR3 sequence: CASSGRGAGANVLTF. CDR3 nucleotide sequence: TGTGCCAGCAGTGGAAGGGGAGCTGGGGCCAACGTCCTGACTTTC.

This clonotype appeared many times. This sequence joins TRBV18 and TRBJ2-3; 9 bases are shared with TRBD1. Germline V gene sequence: CDR1 KGHSH, CDR2 LQKENI. The CDR3 is 17 residues long. V dropped 5 bases and J dropped 3; count of bases not matched to a gene: 12. Here the CDR3 reads CASSSSPGQGETDTQYF. The CDR3 DNA is TGTGCCAGCTCATCTTCCCCGGGACAGGGAGAGACAGATACGCAGTATTTT.

This clonotype was counted once. A read error is possible here, since a much larger clone lies one base away. This chain connects TRBV29-1 to TRBJ2-1; the match to TRBD2 covers 14 bases. The CDR3 sequence is 13 residues long. The junction had 8 bases not matched to a gene; V was cut back by 7 bases and J by 12 bases. Germline V gene data show CDR1 as SQVTM and CDR2 as ANQGSEA. The CDR3 region is CSAGTSGSYVQFF. CDR3 DNA sequence: TGCAGCGCTGGGACTAGCGGGAGCTATGTGCAGTTCTTC.

The sample holds many counts of this clonotype. The chain employs TRBV4-1 and TRBJ2-1, with 13 bases identical to TRBD2. In germline, CDR1 is MGHRA, CDR2 YSYEKL. CDR3 length: 16 amino acids. V lost 0 bases, J lost 10 bases, and 6 bases stayed unmatched. DNA for the CDR3: TGCGCCAGCAGCCAAGAAGGACTAGCGGGAGACCGGGAGCAGTTCTTC. Translation gives CASSQEGLAGDREQFF.

This clonotype was recorded at least ten times. The CDR3 nucleotides read TGTGCCAGCAGTGACAGAAATCAGCCCCAGCATTTT. Its protein is CASSDRNQPQHF. The V gene is TRBV2, the J gene TRBJ1-5; D is unclear. The CDR3 is 12 amino acids. Germline V lookup: CDR1 SNHLY, CDR2 FYNNEI. Trimming shortened V by 3 bases and J by 4 bases, and 4 bases separated the two germline ends.

At least ten counts were recorded for this clonotype. The gene calls are TRBV28 and TRBJ2-7; 10 bases are a match to TRBD2. Germline CDR1 is MDHEN and CDR2 is SYDVKM. This CDR3 is built from 17 residues. Trimming took 2 bases from V and 2 from J; bases not matched to a gene: 9. The CDR3 DNA is TGTGCCAGCAGTTTACCTAGCGGGAGAAGTCTGGCCTACGAGCAGTACTTC. Protein product: CASSLPSGRSLAYEQYF. Looking up the rest from reference TRBV28 and TRBJ2-7 gives the full variable domain: DVKVTQSSRYLVKRTGEKVFLECVQDMDHENMFWYRQDPGLGLRLIYFSYDVKMKEKGDIPEGYSVSREKKERFSLILESASTNQTSMYLCASSLPSGRSLAYEQYFGPGTRLTVT.

This clonotype was found many times. The V gene is TRBV29-1, the J gene TRBJ2-2; D is undetermined. CDR1 is SQVTM, CDR2 ANQGSEA, per germline. The V and J ends lost 7 bases and 6 bases respectively, with 9 bases between them. CDR3 size: 11 residues. The CDR3 DNA reads TGCAGCGCGACCTTCGCCGGGGAGCTGTTTTTT. Amino acid sequence: CSATFAGELFF.

This clonotype was recorded many times. The V and J genes are TRBV5-4 and TRBJ1-6; D remains unclear. The CDR3 spans 15 residues. Germline V gene lookup returns CDR1 SGHNT and CDR2 YYREEE (reference sequence). V was trimmed by 3 bases and J by 5 bases, leaving 12 bases between them. CDR3 loop: CASSYDDKNNSPLHF. The CDR3 region has the DNA TGTGCCAGCAGCTACGATGACAAAAATAATTCACCCCTCCACTTT.

This clonotype was detected ten times or more. The chain links TRBV3-1 to TRBJ2-3, with 8 bases that match TRBD2. The CDR3 is 18 amino acids. Trimming cost V 0 bases and J 2 bases; bases outside gene matches: 10. Germline V gene sequence: CDR1 LGHDT, CDR2 YNNKEL (reference sequence). The chain's CDR3 is CASSQDLPPSGHTDTQYF. The CDR3 coding sequence is TGTGCCAGCAGCCAAGATCTTCCCCCTAGCGGGCACACAGATACGCAGTATTTT.

The chain employs TRBV20-1 and TRBJ2-5, with D possibly being TRBD1 or TRBD2 (6 bases each). Per the germline V gene, CDR1 is DFQATT and CDR2 is SNEGSKA (reference sequence). Trimming removed 4 bases from V and 5 bases from J, with 11 bases in between. The CDR3 runs 12 residues. CDR3 sequence: CSATGGGETQYF. The CDR3 DNA follows: TGCAGTGCTACCGGGGGCGGGGAGACCCAGTACTTC.

This clonotype was detected many times. The V call is TRBV5-1, the J call TRBJ2-1, with TRBD1 matching 7 bases. This CDR3 is 16 amino acids long. V was clipped by 0 bases and J by 2 bases; unmatched bases: 5. The germline V gene has CDR1 SGHRS and CDR2 YFSETQ. The DNA of the CDR3 is TGCGCCAGCAGCTTGGCCCGACAGGGAGCCTACAATGAGCAGTTCTTC. This encodes CASSLARQGAYNEQFF.

This clonotype was detected ten times or more. Here the CDR3 reads CASSLAQGVGETQYF. CDR3 DNA: TGTGCCAGCAGCTTAGCACAGGGGGTCGGAGAGACCCAGTACTTC. This rearrangement joins TRBV11-2 to TRBJ2-5, with TRBD1 identical over 8 bases. Germline V CDR1 and CDR2: SGHAT, FQNNGV. V trimming: 1 base; J trimming: 4 bases; junction bases outside the gene matches: 5. This CDR3 has 15 amino acids.

This clonotype was recorded at least ten times. The chain uses TRBV3-1 and TRBJ1-1; possibly TRBD1 for D (5 bases). Germline assignment: CDR1 LGHDT and CDR2 YNNKEL (reference sequence). The ends were cut back, 4 bases at V and 7 bases at J, with 22 bases in the middle. The CDR3 consists of 16 residues. This CDR3 reads CASSPPSMRGGYEAFF. CDR3 sequence (DNA): TGTGCCAGCAGCCCGCCCTCCATGAGGGGAGGGTATGAAGCTTTCTTT.

At least ten counts were recorded for this clonotype. The genes are TRBV7-8 and TRBJ2-3, with D uncertain. Looked up from germline, CDR1 is SGHVS and CDR2 is FQNEAQ. V gave up 5 bases and J gave up 10 bases, with 13 bases separating them. CDR3 length equals 12 residues. DNA for the CDR3: TGTGCCAGCAGCCCGGCCTCTGAGTCGCAGTATTTT. Protein product: CASSPASESQYF.

Turning to this clonotype: With a much larger clone just one base away, this may be a read error. The chain links TRBV28 to TRBJ2-5; 10 bases agree with TRBD2. The CDR3 loop spans 15 amino acids. From germline, CDR1 is MDHEN and CDR2 SYDVKM. As DNA, the CDR3 is TGTGTCAGTGGGGGCAGCGGGAGGGCCCAGGAGACCCAGTACTTC. It encodes CVSGGSGRAQETQYF.

The chain employs TRBV11-3 and TRBJ2-7; TRBD2 matches 7 bases. CDR1 and CDR2 (germline): SGHNT, YENEEA. V lost 8 bases to trimming and J lost 3 bases; unmatched junction nucleotides: 7. CDR3 length: 13 residues. The CDR3, as DNA: TGTGCCAGCTCTCTAGCGGACCTCTACGAGCAGTACTTC. This encodes CASSLADLYEQYF.

This clonotype was counted ten times or more. This chain uses TRBV5-5 with TRBJ2-7; no reliable D call. Germline CDR1 SGHKS, CDR2 YYEKEE (reference sequence). The CDR3 is made up of 14 amino acids. V gave up 4 bases and J gave up 2 bases, with 13 bases separating them. DNA for the CDR3: TGTGCCAGCAGCCCTCTCGTTCATCCCTACGAGCAGTACTTC. Encoded protein: CASSPLVHPYEQYF.

This clonotype was seen ten or more times. This chain links TRBV28 with TRBJ2-1; D may be TRBD2 (6 bases). Germline V lookup: CDR1 MDHEN, CDR2 SYDVKM. The V gene lost 5 bases and the J gene lost 5 bases, with 19 bases spanning the gap. This CDR3 region has 16 residues. CDR3 amino acids: CASSPPLTGVNNEQFF. The CDR3, as DNA: TGTGCCAGCAGTCCGCCCCTAACGGGAGTTAACAATGAGCAGTTCTTC.

At least ten counts were recorded for this clonotype. V and J are TRBV20-1 and TRBJ2-3; D is uncertain. V was cut by 6 bases and J by 0 bases, with 13 bases left in between. Germline V gives CDR1 DFQATT, CDR2 SNEGSKA (reference sequence). The CDR3 has 14 residues. CDR3 sequence reads: CSAEGLQSTDTQYF. The CDR3 nucleotides read TGCAGTGCGGAAGGCCTTCAGAGCACAGATACGCAGTATTTT.

Regarding this clonotype: A read error may be the cause here, since a much bigger clone is one base away. The rearrangement joins TRBV5-5 to TRBJ2-7; 10 bases align to TRBD1. The J call is uncertain, as TRBJ2-1 better fits the DNA end. CDR1 is SGHKS, CDR2 YYEKEE, per germline (reference sequence). The CDR3 covers 17 residues. The CDR3 coding sequence is TGTGCCAGCAGCTTGCTCCGCGGGGACAGGGGAAAGTACGAGCAGTTCTTC. Amino acid sequence: CASSLLRGDRGKYEQFF.

This clonotype has ten or more counts. The chain employs TRBV20-1 and TRBJ2-1; D possibly corresponds to TRBD2 (6 bases). Germline-derived CDR1 and CDR2 are DFQATT and SNEGSKA (reference sequence). V lost 3 bases to trimming and J lost 0 bases, with 15 bases between them. CDR3 length: 16 amino acids. CDR3 in DNA: TGCAGTGCTAGGGCTAGCGCCCGTTACTCCTACAATGAGCAGTTCTTC. Amino acids: CSARASARYSYNEQFF.

This clonotype was seen ten or more times. The V gene is TRBV2, the J gene TRBJ1-4; 9 positions match TRBD1. Looked up from germline, CDR1 is SNHLY and CDR2 is FYNNEI. Trimming removed 5 bases from V and 6 bases from J; junction bases left unmatched: 10. The CDR3 runs to 16 residues. The CDR3 DNA sequence: TGTGCCAGCAGTCCGGGACAGGGAAATCGGCATGAAAAACTGTTTTTT. As protein: CASSPGQGNRHEKLFF.

This clonotype was recorded many times. The rearrangement joins TRBV10-3 to TRBJ1-5; 7 bases match TRBD1. The CDR3 length is 13 residues. Unmatched junction bases numbered 10, after V lost 11 bases and J lost 6 bases. Germline V lookup: CDR1 ENHRY, CDR2 SYGVKD. CDR3 sequence (DNA): TGTGCCTCCCAGGGGGGGCAGGGTCAGCCCCAGCATTTT. Encoded protein: CASQGGQGQPQHF.

There are many counts of this clonotype. The chain couples TRBV11-2 to TRBJ2-1; D not resolved. The V and J ends lost 0 bases and 5 bases respectively, with 8 bases between them. The germline V gene encodes CDR1 SGHAT and CDR2 FQNNGV. CDR3 length equals 14 residues. CDR3 in DNA: TGTGCCAGCAGCTTAGACCTAGGGAACAATGAGCAGTTCTTC. Translating gives CASSLDLGNNEQFF.

This clonotype was recorded at least ten times. The J gene is TRBJ2-3, the V gene TRBV10-3, with D tentatively TRBD2 (6 bases). CDR3 length equals 14 residues. The germline CDR1 and CDR2 sequences are ENHRY and SYGVKD. The V and J ends lost 8 bases and 0 bases respectively, with 12 bases between them. The CDR3 spells CAIRREYSTDTQYF. CDR3 nucleotides: TGTGCCATCCGGAGGGAGTACAGCACAGATACGCAGTATTTT.

In this sample, this clonotype turned up a few times. This could be a read error, since a much larger clone is one nucleotide away. The CDR3 does not end in the conserved phenylalanine or tryptophan, so this is likely a read error. The chain uses TRBV7-9 and TRBJ1-1; no firm D call. Germline values: CDR1 SEHNR, CDR2 FQNEAQ (reference sequence). Trimming took 10 bases from V and 3 from J, leaving 6 bases between them. The CDR3 extends over 10 amino acids. The CDR3 spells CATTDTEAFS. For the CDR3, the DNA is TGTGCCACAACCGACACTGAAGCTTTCTCT.

A single count supports this clonotype. In this CDR3 the conserved last residue, phenylalanine or tryptophan, is missing, so a read error is likely. The DNA is omitted, as the CDR3 cannot be located on it reliably, and the CDR3 follows TCRdb's listing. The chain uses TRBV5-1 and TRBJ1-4; no check of the table's D call, TRBD1, against the DNA was made. CDR1 and CDR2 from the germline V gene are SGHRS and YFSETQ. Inclusive of both ends, the CDR3 amounts to 15 amino acids. This chain's CDR3 is CASSRGTVPNEKLFI.

This clonotype is medium-sized. This chain links TRBV29-1 with TRBJ2-3, with D perhaps matching TRBD2 (5 bases). CDR1 is SQVTM, CDR2 ANQGSEA, per germline. V was clipped by 4 bases and J by 6 bases, with 8 bases between them. The CDR3 totals 11 residues. The DNA for the CDR3 is TGCAGCGTTGTGCGGGTTGATACGCAGTATTTT. It yields the protein CSVVRVDTQYF.